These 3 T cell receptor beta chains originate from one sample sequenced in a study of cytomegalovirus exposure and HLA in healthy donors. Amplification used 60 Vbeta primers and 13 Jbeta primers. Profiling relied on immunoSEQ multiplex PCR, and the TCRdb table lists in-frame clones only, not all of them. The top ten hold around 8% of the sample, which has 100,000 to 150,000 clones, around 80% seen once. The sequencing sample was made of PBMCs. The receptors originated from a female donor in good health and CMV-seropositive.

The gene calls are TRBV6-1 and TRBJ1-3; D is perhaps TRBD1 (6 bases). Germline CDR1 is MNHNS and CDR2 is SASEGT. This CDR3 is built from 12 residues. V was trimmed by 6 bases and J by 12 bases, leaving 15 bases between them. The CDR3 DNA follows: TGTGCCAGCAGCCCTAACAGGGACCACATATATTTT. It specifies CASSPNRDHIYF.

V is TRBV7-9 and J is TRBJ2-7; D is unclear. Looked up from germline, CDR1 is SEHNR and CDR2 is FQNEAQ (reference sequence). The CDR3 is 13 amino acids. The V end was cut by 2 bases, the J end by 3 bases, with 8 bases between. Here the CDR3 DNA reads TGTGCCAGCAGCTTACACAGCCTCTACGAGCAGTACTTC. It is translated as CASSLHSLYEQYF.

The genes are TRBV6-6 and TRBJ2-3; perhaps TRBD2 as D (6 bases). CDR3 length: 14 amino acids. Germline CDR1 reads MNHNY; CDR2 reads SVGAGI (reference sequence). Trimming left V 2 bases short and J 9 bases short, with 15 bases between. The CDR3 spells CASSYGEAGITQYF. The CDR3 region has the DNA TGTGCCAGCAGTTACGGGGAGGCAGGAATAACGCAGTATTTT.